This T cell receptor (beta chain) comes out of a study of blood T cell repertoires in COVID-19. Study background: Samples came from the United States, Italy and Spain, spanning acute and convalescent COVID-19. PBMCs, B-cell-depleted T cells, or T cells were the source of the cDNA or gDNA that made up the material.

Per the original data handling: Reference gene primer amplification gave nucleated cell count estimates. TCRdb's table, derived via immunoSEQ multiplex PCR, lists solely in-frame clones and lacks some. V and J calls and clone size follow that table, whereas D and trimming were derived from the DNA. In the table there are 70,000 or so clones, about 85% of which are singletons. J lost 3 bases, V lost 6 bases, and 6 bases had no gene match. Germline CDR1 reads MNHEY; CDR2 reads SVGEGT. This CDR3 is built from 16 residues. This sequence joins TRBV6-2 or TRBV6-3 and TRBJ2-1, with 12 bases lining up with TRBD2. Specimen: peripheral blood. This receptor was identified in a man aged 65 to 85 with active COVID-19. The CDR3 reads CASSDGGLAGYNEQFF. The CDR3 region has the DNA TGTGCCAGCAGCGACGGGGGACTAGCGGGCTACAATGAGCAGTTCTTC.